This T cell receptor (beta chain) came from a study of Ad26.COV2.S vaccination and SARS-CoV-2 variants. Profiling relied on immunoSEQ multiplex PCR, and the TCRdb table lists in-frame clones only, not all of them. Counted here are roughly 460,000 clones, about 89% occurring once; the ten biggest clones make up around 1.8%. Germline lookup yields CDR1 LGHNA and CDR2 YSLEER. V was shortened by 2 bases and J by 4 bases, with 14 bases between the two germline ends. The CDR3 length is 15 residues. Treatment in this sample: 15 to 20 received Ad26.COV2.S at low or high dose, single or two shots; about 5 received placebo; per-sample allocation not given. The samples were gathered on day 63 after the first injection of vaccine or placebo.

The V and J genes are TRBV4-3 and TRBJ1-2; no firm D call. Here the sequenced sample was peripheral blood, taken in a trial of Ad26.COV2.S vaccine versus placebo. This clonotype was sampled from a person aged 18 to 65 who received the Ad26.COV2.S COVID-19 vaccine or a placebo. Here the CDR3 reads CASSQTQAVTYGYTF. DNA for the CDR3: TGCGCCAGCAGCCAAACCCAGGCGGTAACCTATGGCTACACCTTC.